This TCR beta chain was sequenced in a study of blood T cells in healthy people across ages. Sample-barcoded 5' priming and a J-beta primer mix drove a second PCR of 7 to 11 cycles. TCRdb independently ran MiXCR on the 5' RACE reads; one entry per CDR3 protein. The data show approximately 730,000 distinct CDR3 sequences, with more than 40% seen just once and 20% to 25% held by the top ten. This CDR3 is 13 amino acids long. CDR1 and CDR2 (germline): DFQATT, SNEGSKA (reference sequence). V lost 5 bases and J 2 bases, leaving 12 bases between the germline ends. The genes are TRBV20-1 and TRBJ1-2, with a possible D match to TRBD1 (5 bases). The sequence derives from a woman between 55 and 75 years old in good health. Sequenced input: blood. The DNA for the CDR3 is TGCAGTGCTTTCCTCAGGGAGAACTATGGCTACACCTTC. Its translation: CSAFLRENYGYTF.